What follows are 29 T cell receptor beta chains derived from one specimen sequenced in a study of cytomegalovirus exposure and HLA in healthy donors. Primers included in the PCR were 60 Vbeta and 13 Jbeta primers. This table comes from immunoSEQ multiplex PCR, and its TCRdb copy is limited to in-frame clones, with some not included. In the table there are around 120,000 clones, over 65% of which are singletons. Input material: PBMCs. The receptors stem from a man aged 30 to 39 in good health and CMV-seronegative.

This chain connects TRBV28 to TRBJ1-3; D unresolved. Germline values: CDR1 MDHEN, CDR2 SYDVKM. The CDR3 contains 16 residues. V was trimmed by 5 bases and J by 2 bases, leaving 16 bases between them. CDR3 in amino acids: CASSPQVRLPGNTIYF. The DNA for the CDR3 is TGTGCCAGCAGTCCCCAGGTCCGTCTACCTGGAAACACCATATATTTT.

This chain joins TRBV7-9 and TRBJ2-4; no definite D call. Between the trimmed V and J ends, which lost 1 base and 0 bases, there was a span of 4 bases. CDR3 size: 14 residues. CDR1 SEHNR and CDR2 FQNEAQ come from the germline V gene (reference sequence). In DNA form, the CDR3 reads TGTGCCAGCAGCTTAGATCTAGCCAAAAACATTCAGTACTTC. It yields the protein CASSLDLAKNIQYF.

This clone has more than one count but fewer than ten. The CDR3 is CASSEKGVSNQPQHF. CDR3 DNA: TGTGCCAGCAGTGAAAAAGGGGTTAGCAATCAGCCCCAGCATTTT. This sequence joins TRBV6-1 and TRBJ1-5, with D possibly being TRBD1 (5 bases). Germline values: CDR1 MNHNS, CDR2 SASEGT. Trimming removed 2 bases at V and 0 bases at J, with 8 bases between. The CDR3 covers 15 residues.

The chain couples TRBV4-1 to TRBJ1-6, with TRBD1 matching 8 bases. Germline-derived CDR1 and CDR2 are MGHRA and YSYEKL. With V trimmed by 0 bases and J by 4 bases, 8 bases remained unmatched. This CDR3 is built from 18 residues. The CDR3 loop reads CASSQDRGTGHYNSPLHF. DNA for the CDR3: TGCGCCAGCAGCCAAGACCGCGGGACAGGCCATTATAATTCACCCCTCCACTTT.

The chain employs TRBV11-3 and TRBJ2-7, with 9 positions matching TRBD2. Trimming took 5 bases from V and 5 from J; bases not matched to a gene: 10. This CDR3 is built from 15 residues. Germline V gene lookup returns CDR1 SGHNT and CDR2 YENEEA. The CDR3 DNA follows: TGTGCCAGCAGCCCTCTCGGGACTAGCCCCCACGAGCAGTACTTC. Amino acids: CASSPLGTSPHEQYF.

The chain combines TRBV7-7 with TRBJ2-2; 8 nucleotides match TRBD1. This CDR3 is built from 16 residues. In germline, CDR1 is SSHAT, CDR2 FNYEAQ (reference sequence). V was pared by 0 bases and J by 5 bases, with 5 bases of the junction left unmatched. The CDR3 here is CASSLAYQGATGELFF. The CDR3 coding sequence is TGTGCCAGCAGCTTAGCGTACCAGGGGGCGACCGGGGAGCTGTTTTTT.

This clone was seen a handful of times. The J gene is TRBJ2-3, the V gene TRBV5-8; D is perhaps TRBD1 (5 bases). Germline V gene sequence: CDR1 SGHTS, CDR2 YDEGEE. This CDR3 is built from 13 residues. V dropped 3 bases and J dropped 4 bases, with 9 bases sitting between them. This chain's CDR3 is CASSWQGPDTQYF. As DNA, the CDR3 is TGTGCCAGCAGCTGGCAGGGCCCAGATACGCAGTATTTT.

CDR3 loop: CASSQRVQSYNEQFF. CDR3 nucleotides: TGTGCCAGCAGTCAACGGGTGCAGTCGTACAATGAGCAGTTCTTC. The gene calls are TRBV27 and TRBJ2-1; D gene unclear. The CDR3 runs to 15 residues. CDR1 and CDR2 (germline): MNHEY, SMNVEV (reference sequence). Trimming pared 5 bases from V and 4 bases from J, leaving 15 bases between.

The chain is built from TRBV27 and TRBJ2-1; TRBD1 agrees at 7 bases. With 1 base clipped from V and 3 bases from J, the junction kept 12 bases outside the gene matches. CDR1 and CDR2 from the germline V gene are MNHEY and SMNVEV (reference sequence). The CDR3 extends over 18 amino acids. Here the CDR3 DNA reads TGTGCCAGCAGTTTATTTACCTCCGGGACAGTAGACTACAATGAGCAGTTCTTC. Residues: CASSLFTSGTVDYNEQFF.

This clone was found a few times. The CDR3 DNA reads as TGTGCCAGCAGCGCGGGACAGGGCAGGGAGACCCAGTACTTC. Translating it yields CASSAGQGRETQYF. This sequence joins TRBV9 and TRBJ2-5, with 9 bases aligning to TRBD1. With 3 bases clipped from V and 5 bases from J, the junction kept 5 bases outside the gene matches. The CDR3 loop spans 14 amino acids. Germline loops: CDR1 SGDLS, CDR2 YYNGEE.

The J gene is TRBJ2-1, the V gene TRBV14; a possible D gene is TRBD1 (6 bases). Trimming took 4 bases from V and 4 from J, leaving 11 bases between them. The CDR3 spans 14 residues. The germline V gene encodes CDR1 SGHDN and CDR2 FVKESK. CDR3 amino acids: CASSPLGGYNEQFF. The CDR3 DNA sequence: TGTGCCAGCAGCCCCCTAGGGGGTTACAATGAGCAGTTCTTC.

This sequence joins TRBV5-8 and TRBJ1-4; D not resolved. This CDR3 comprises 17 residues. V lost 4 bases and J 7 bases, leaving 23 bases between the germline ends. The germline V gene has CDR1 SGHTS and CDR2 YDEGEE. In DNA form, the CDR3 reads TGTGCCAGCAGCAGAGCAAGGAGTGCCCTCCGCGGTGAAAAACTGTTTTTT. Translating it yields CASSRARSALRGEKLFF.

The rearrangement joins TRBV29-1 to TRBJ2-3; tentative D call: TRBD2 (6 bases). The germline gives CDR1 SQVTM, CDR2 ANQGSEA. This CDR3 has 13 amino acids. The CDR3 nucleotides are TGCATATCCGGGGGATCTAGCACAGATACGCAGTATTTT. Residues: CISGGSSTDTQYF.

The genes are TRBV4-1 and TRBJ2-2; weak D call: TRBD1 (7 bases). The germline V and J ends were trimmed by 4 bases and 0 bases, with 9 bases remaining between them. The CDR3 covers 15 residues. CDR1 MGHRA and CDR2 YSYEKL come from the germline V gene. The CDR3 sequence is CASSRGTANTGELFF. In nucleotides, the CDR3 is TGCGCCAGCAGCCGCGGGACAGCGAACACCGGGGAGCTGTTTTTT.

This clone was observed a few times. The CDR3 loop is CASSSDRGSYNEQFF. As DNA, the CDR3 is TGTGCCAGCAGCTCAGACAGGGGTTCCTACAATGAGCAGTTCTTC. The chain couples TRBV7-9 to TRBJ2-1; 8 bases agree with TRBD1. The CDR3 is made up of 15 amino acids. After removal of 4 bases from V and 1 base from J, the junction contained 3 bases not matched to a gene. Per germline, CDR1 SEHNR and CDR2 FQNEAQ (reference sequence).

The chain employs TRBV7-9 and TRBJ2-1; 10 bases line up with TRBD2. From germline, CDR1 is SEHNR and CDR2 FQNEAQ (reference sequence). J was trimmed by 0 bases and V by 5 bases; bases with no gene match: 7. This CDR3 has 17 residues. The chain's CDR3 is CASSPRTSGSSYNEQFF. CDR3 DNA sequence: TGTGCCAGCAGCCCCCGGACTAGCGGAAGCTCCTACAATGAGCAGTTCTTC.

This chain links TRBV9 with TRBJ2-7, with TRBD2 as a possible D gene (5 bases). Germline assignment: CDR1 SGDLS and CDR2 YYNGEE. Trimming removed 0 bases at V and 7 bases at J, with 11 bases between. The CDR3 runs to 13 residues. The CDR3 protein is CASSVAGQREQYF. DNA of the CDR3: TGTGCCAGCAGCGTAGCGGGTCAGCGGGAGCAGTACTTC.

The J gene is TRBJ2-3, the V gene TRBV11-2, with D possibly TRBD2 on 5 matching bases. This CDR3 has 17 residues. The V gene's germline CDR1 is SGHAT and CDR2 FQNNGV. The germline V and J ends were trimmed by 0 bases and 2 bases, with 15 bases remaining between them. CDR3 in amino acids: CASSLDLPNGLTDTQYF. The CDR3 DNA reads TGTGCCAGCAGCTTAGACCTTCCGAACGGACTCACAGATACGCAGTATTTT.

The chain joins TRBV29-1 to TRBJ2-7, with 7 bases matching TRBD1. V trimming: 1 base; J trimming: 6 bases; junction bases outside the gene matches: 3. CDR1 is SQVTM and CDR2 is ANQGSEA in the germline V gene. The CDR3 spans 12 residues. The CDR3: CSVEARGSEQYF. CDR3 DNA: TGCAGCGTTGAAGCCAGGGGGTCCGAGCAGTACTTC.

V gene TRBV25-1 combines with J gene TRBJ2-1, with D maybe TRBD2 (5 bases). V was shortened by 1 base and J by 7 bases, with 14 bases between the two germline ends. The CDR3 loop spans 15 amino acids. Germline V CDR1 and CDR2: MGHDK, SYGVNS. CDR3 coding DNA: TGTGCCAGCAGTGAATGGTCGGACTCCTGGAATGAGCAGTTCTTC. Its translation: CASSEWSDSWNEQFF.

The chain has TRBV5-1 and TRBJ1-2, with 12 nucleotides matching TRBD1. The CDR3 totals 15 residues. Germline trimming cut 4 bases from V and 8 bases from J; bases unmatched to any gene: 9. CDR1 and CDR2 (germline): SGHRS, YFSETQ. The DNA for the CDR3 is TGCGCCAGCAGCCGCCCGGGACAGGGGGCGGACGGCTACACCTTC. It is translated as CASSRPGQGADGYTF.

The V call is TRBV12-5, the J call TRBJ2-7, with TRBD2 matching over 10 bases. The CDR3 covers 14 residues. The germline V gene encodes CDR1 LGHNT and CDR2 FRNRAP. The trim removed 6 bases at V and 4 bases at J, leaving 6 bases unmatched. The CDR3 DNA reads TGTGCTAGTGGCTCCGAGCGGGAGGGGTACGAGCAGTACTTC. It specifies CASGSEREGYEQYF.

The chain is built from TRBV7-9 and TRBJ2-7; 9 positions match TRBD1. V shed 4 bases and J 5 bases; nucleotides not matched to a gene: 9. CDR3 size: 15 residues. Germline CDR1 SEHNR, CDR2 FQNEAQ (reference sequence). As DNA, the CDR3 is TGTGCCAGCAGCTCCAGCGTAGGGACAGGGAACGAGCAGTACTTC. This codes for CASSSSVGTGNEQYF.

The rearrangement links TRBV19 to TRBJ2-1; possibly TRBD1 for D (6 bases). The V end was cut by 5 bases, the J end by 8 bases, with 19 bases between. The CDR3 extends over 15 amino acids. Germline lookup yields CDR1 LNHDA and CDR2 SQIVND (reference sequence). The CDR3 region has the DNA TGTGCCAGTAGTGGTGGCCCTTCAGGGGTCGATGAGCAGTTCTTC. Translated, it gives CASSGGPSGVDEQFF.

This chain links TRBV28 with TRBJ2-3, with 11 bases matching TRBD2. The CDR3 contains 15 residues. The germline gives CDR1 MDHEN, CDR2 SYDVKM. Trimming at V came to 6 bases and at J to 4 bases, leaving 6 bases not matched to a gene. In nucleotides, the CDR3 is TGTGCCAGCAGACCGGGACTAGCGGCATCAGATACGCAGTATTTT. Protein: CASRPGLAASDTQYF. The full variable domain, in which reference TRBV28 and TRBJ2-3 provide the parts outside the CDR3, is DVKVTQSSRYLVKRTGEKVFLECVQDMDHENMFWYRQDPGLGLRLIYFSYDVKMKEKGDIPEGYSVSREKKERFSLILESASTNQTSMYLCASRPGLAASDTQYFGPGTRLTVL.

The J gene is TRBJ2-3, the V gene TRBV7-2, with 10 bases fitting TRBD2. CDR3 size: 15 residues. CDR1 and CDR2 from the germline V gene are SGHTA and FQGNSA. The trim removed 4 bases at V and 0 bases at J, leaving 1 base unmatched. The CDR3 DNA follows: TGTGCCAGCAGCTCACTAGCGGGAAGCACAGATACGCAGTATTTT. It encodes CASSSLAGSTDTQYF.

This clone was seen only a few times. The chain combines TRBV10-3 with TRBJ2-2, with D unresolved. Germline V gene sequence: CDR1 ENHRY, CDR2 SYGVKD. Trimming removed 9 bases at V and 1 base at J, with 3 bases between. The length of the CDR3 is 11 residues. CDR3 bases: TGTGCCATTCGGAACACCGGGGAGCTGTTTTTT. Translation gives CAIRNTGELFF.

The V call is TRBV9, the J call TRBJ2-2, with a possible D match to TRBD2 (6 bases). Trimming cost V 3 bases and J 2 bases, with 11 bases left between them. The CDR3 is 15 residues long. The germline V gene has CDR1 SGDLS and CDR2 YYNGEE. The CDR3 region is CASSAVGGNTGELFF. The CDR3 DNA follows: TGTGCCAGCAGCGCGGTGGGGGGTAACACCGGGGAGCTGTTTTTT. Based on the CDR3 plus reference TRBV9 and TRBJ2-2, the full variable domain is DSGVTQTPKHLITATGQRVTLRCSPRSGDLSVYWYQQSLDQGLQFLIQYYNGEERAKGNILERFSAQQFPDLHSELNLSSLELGDSALYFCASSAVGGNTGELFFGEGSRLTVL.

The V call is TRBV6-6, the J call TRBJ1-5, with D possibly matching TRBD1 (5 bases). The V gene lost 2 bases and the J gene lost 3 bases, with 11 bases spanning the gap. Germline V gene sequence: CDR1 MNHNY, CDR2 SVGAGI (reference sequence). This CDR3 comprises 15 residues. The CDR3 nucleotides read TGTGCCAGCAGTTACGTTTTCAGGGACAATCAGCCCCAGCATTTT. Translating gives CASSYVFRDNQPQHF.